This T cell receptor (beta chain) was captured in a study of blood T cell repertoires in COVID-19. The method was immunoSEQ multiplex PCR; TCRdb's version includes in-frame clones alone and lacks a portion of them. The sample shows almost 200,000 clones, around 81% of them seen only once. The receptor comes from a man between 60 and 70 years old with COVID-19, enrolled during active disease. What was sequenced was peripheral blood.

For the CDR3, the DNA is TGTGCCACCAGCAGATGGGACAGGGGGCCAGAAAAACTGTTTTTT. Its protein is CATSRWDRGPEKLFF. V usage is TRBV15 and J usage is TRBJ1-4; 12 bases agree with TRBD1. Trimming cost V 2 bases and J 8 bases; bases outside gene matches: 3. Germline V gives CDR1 LNHNV, CDR2 YYDKDF (reference sequence). The CDR3 length is 15 residues. Drawing the rest from reference TRBV15 and TRBJ1-4, the complete variable domain is DAMVIQNPRYQVTQFGKPVTLSCSQTLNHNVMYWYQQKSSQAPKLLFHYYDKDFNNEADTPDNFQSRRPNTSFCFLDIRSPGLGDTAMYLCATSRWDRGPEKLFFGSGTQLSVL.